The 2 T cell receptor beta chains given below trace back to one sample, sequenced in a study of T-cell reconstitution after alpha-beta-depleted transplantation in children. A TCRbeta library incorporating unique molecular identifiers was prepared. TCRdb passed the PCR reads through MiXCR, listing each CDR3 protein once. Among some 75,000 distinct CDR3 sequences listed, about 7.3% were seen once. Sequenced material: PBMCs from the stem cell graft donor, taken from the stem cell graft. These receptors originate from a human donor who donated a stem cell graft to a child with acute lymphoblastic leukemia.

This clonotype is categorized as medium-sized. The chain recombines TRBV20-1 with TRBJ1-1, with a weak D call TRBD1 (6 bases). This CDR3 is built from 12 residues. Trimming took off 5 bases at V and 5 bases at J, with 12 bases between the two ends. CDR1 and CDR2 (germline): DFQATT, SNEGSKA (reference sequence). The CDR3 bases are TGCAGTGCTTCTTCAGGGGAAACTGAAGCTTTCTTT. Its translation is CSASSGETEAFF.

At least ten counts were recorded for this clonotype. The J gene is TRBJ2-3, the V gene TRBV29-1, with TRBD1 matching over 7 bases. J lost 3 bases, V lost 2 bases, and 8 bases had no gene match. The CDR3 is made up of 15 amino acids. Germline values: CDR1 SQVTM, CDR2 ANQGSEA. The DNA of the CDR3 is TGCAGCGTTGAAACCGGGACAGCCTTAACAGATACGCAGTATTTT. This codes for CSVETGTALTDTQYF.